What follows is one T cell receptor beta chain and its context. It lacks a known antigen. No per-base quality is available; no much larger clone lies one base away. V sheds 0 bases and J sheds 8 bases, leaving 13 bases between their ends. Measured from the cysteine to the phenylalanine, the CDR3 is 14 residues long. Just CDR3 DNA is preserved here, 42 bases in frame from base 1. RNA was extracted with the RNeasy kit and about 0.5 to 1 ug was reverse transcribed using random hexamers. The immunoSEQ multiplex PCR assay, which covers 54 Vbeta and 13 Jbeta segments, was used to amplify TCR beta CDR3 regions. Bias from PCR amplification was corrected by using a synthetic template baseline for primer optimization and for computational correction. For the original study's pipeline: Reads were assigned to V, D and J genes according to IMGT and analyzed in immunoSEQ Analyzer, with only productive sequences retained. Clonality was calculated as one minus the Shannon entropy normalized by log2 of the number of productive unique sequences. Public and private clones were assessed among the 100 most prevalent clones of each patient and control. A clone was defined as Susac-specific if it was absent from the healthy and MS cohorts, from around 960 published viral clones and from other ImmuneACCESS disease sequences. The raw public data were reprocessed by TCRdb itself: fastp quality trimming at Q25, MiXCR clonotype calling, in-frame beta chains only. Every CDR3 protein is listed once, alongside the most common genes and DNA of its rows. These V and J calls are TCRdb output, not the study's own analysis. The sample table holds approximately 180,000 distinct CDR3 sequences, of which roughly 90% were seen once. About 0.1% of the sample is in the top ten clones.

The sample comes from a study of CD8 T cells in Susac syndrome (dated by TCRdb to about 2019). In the study overall: Among the sequenced Susac syndrome patients, over five had clinically active disease and eight or nine were in clinical remission. At blood withdrawal, Susac syndrome patients were therapy-naive, treated with corticosteroids (with IVIg additionally given to some), or treated with IVIg alone. The study used repertoire sequencing to test whether antigen drove CD8+ T cell activation and differentiation in Susac syndrome.

Study-wide findings and limitations: The CD4+ T cell repertoire of patients with Susac syndrome showed no detectable clonal expansion. The TCR sequencing and HLA analysis was acknowledged to have included a relatively small number of individuals.

Peripheral blood CD8+ and CD4+ T cells from healthy donors, Susac syndrome patients and multiple sclerosis patients were profiled by high-throughput TCR beta sequencing. The Susac syndrome patients fulfilled recently defined diagnostic criteria for definite or probable disease. Bulk CD8+ and CD4+ T cells were purified by magnetic negative isolation, while CD8+ TEMRA cells were enriched using FACS. Blood was collected in EDTA tubes and processed within 24 hours, with PBMCs isolated through density gradient centrifugation. PBMCs intended for TCR sequencing were frozen in liquid nitrogen and were later thawed in a 37 degrees C water bath. The sorted or isolated CD4+, CD8+ and CD8+ TEMRA cells reached a purity of at least 90%.

The sequenced sample consisted of CD4+ T cells from PBMCs. This clonotype was obtained from a human donor with Susac syndrome. The sequence is built from TRBV12-3 or TRBV12-4 and TRBJ1-2; the D gene is perhaps TRBD1, from 5 matching bases. The CDR3 reads as follows: CASSLAGVGGGYTF. The DNA sequence follows: TGTGCCAGCAGTTTAGCAGGGGTGGGAGGAGGCTACACCTTC.